The rows below give T cell receptor beta chains drawn from one sample of a study of T-cell reconstitution after alpha-beta-depleted transplantation in children. TCRdb itself ran the PCR reads through MiXCR, one entry per CDR3 protein. The table records some 300,000 distinct CDR3 sequences, 10% of them present only once. The specimen was PBMCs, collected before TCRalphabeta/CD19-depleted stem cell transplant. The source is a boy under two years old with acute myeloid leukemia, due to receive a stem cell transplant. Both conserved end residues are trimmed from each CDR3.

j_call,v_call,cdr3_aa
TRBJ2-1,TRBV20-1,SARDRSFSGSYNEQF
TRBJ1-5,TRBV7-6,ASSLAGGTGSQPQH
TRBJ1-1,TRBV25-1,ASSELGGLTEAF
TRBJ2-7,TRBV5-6,ASSLGTGPRWGY
TRBJ1-1,TRBV15,ATSRGGAGDTEAF
TRBJ2-2,TRBV12-3/TRBV12-4,ASRQQGEVVTGELF
TRBJ2-3,TRBV6-5,ASSFTSGNRADTQY
TRBJ2-2,TRBV7-2,ASSLSRGDTGELF
TRBJ2-1,TRBV5-1,ASSLGLGGNF
TRBJ1-1,TRBV12-3/TRBV12-4,ASSPTGRTEAF
TRBJ1-2,TRBV21-1,ASSLRDRSNYGYT
TRBJ2-3,TRBV12-3/TRBV12-4,ASSPHRESQY
TRBJ2-7,TRBV20-1,SARDWRGSPYEQY
TRBJ1-4,TRBV4-3,ASSQVSRAGEKLF
TRBJ1-4,TRBV4-1,ASSRRGEKLF
TRBJ2-1,TRBV20-1,SARTGGVAALWEINEQF
TRBJ2-7,TRBV9,ASSPTRDGGYEQY
TRBJ2-7,TRBV4-3,ASSQVAGASYEQY
TRBJ2-5,TRBV5-1,ASSPGLYQETQY
TRBJ2-5,TRBV29-1,SVEGGLAGEGETQY
TRBJ2-1,TRBV29-1,SVVDLRDRQYYNEQF
TRBJ2-3,TRBV7-9,ASSLVTYTDTQY
TRBJ2-7,TRBV11-2,ASSLRGGETYEQY
TRBJ2-1,TRBV28,ASRPPDSRREF